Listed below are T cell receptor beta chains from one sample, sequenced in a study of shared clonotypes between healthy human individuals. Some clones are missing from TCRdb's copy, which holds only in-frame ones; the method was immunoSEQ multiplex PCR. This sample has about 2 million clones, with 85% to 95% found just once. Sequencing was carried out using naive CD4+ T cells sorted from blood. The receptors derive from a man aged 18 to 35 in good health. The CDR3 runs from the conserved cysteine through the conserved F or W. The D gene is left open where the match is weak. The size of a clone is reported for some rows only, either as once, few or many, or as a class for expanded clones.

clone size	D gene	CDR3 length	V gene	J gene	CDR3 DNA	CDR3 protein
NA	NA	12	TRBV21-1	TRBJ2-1	TGTGCCAGCAGCCCCCGACTAGTGGGGCGGTTCTTC	CASSPRLVGRFF
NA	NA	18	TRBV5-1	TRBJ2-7	TGCGCCAGCAGCTTGGTTATGGGAGTGATGCAGGGCCCCTACGAGCAGTACTTC	CASSLVMGVMQGPYEQYF
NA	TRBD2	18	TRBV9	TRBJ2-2	TGTGCCAGCAGCGTAGCGGCTAGCGGGAGGAAGAACACCGGGGAGCTGTTTTTT	CASSVAASGRKNTGELFF
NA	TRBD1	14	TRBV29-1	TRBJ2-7	TGCAGCGTGCGCAGGGGGCGCGACTGGGACGAGCAGTACTTC	CSVRRGRDWDEQYF
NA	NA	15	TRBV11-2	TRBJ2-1	TGTGCCAGCAGCTTAGGGCCAGGGGGGCACAATGAGCAGTTCTTC	CASSLGPGGHNEQFF
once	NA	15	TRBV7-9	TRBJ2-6	TGTGCCAGCAGCTTAGGACAGCCTGGGGCCAACGTCCTGACTTTC	CASSLGQPGANVLTF
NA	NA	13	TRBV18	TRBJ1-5	TGTGCCAGCTCACCCATAGACGATCAGCCCCAGCATTTT	CASSPIDDQPQHF
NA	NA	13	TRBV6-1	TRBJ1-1	TGTGCCACCAGACAGACCCAGAACACTGAAGCTTTCTTT	CATRQTQNTEAFF
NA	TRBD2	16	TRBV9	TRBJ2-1	TGTGCCAGCAGCTCCGACCCCCTAGCGGGCTACAATGAGCAGTTCTTC	CASSSDPLAGYNEQFF
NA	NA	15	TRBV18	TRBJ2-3	TGTGCCAGCTCACCAGGGGCAGGGGAGGCAGATACGCAGTATTTT	CASSPGAGEADTQYF
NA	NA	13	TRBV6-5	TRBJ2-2	TGTGCCAGCAGTTATGCAGACACCGGGGAGCTGTTTTTT	CASSYADTGELFF
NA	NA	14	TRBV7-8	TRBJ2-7	TGTGCCAGCAGCCGATCGACTACCACGGGCGAGCAGTACTTC	CASSRSTTTGEQYF
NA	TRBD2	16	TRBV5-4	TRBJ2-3	TGTGCCAGCAGCCGGGGACTAGCGGGAGTATTGGATACGCAGTATTTT	CASSRGLAGVLDTQYF
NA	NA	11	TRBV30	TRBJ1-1	TGTGCCTGGATAGGGAACACTGAAGCTTTCTTT	CAWIGNTEAFF
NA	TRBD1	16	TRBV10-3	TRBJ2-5	TGTGCCATCAGTGAGTCCGGGGCAGGGGGCCTAGAGACCCAGTACTTC	CAISESGAGGLETQYF
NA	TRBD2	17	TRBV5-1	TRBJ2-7	TGCGCCAGCAGCTTAGGTCTAGCGGGAGGACGATCCTACGAGCAGTACTTC	CASSLGLAGGRSYEQYF
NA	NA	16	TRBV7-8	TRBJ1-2	TGTGCCAGCAGCTGGGGAAAGGAGGGACTTAACTATGGCTACACCTTC	CASSWGKEGLNYGYTF
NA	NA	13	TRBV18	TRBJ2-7	TGTGCCAGCTCACGCGCCTCCTCCTACGAGCAGTACTTC	CASSRASSYEQYF
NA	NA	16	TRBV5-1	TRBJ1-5	TGCGCCAGCAGCTTTGGGGGGACTCCCGATCTTGAGCCCCAGCATTTT	CASSFGGTPDLEPQHF
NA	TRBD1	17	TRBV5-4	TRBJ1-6	TGTGCCAGCAGCCGCCGACAGGGGAGCTCCTATAATTCACCCCTCCACTTT	CASSRRQGSSYNSPLHF
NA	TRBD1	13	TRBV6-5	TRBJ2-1	TGTGCCAGCAGTTACTCACAGGGGGCGCGTCTGTTCTTC	CASSYSQGARLFF
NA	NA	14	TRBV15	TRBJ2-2	TGTGCCACCAGCAGAGATGGGGTGACCGGGGAGCTGTTTTTT	CATSRDGVTGELFF
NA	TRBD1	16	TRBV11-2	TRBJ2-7	TGTGCCAGCAGCCCACTTTCGGGACAGGGGTCCCACGAGCAGTACTTC	CASSPLSGQGSHEQYF
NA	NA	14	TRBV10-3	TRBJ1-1	TGTGCCATCAGTGAGCGGGCAGGGACTCCTGAAGCTTTCTTT	CAISERAGTPEAFF
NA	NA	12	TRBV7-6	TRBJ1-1	TGTGCCAGCAGCATGGTAGACACTGAAGCTTTCTTT	CASSMVDTEAFF
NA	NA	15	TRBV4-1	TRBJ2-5	TGCGCCAGCAGCCAAGGCTTGCGGCCCCAAGAGACCCAGTACTTC	CASSQGLRPQETQYF
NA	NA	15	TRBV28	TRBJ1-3	TGTGCCAGCAGTTTCTTTGCAGACTCTGGAAACACCATATATTTT	CASSFFADSGNTIYF
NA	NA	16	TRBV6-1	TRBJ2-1	TGTGCCAGCAGTGAAGCGCCCAGCCAGGGCCGCAATGAGCAGTTCTTC	CASSEAPSQGRNEQFF
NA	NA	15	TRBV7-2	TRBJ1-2	TGTGCCAGCAGCGACCGGGACGGGGCCCTCTATGGCTACACCTTC	CASSDRDGALYGYTF
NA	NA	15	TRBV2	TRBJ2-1	TGTGCCAGCAGAAGGCGGGTGAGCTCCTACAATGAGCAGTTCTTC	CASRRRVSSYNEQFF
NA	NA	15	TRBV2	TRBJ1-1	TGTGCCAGCAGTGAAGCGGCACAGGGGAACACTGAAGCTTTCTTT	CASSEAAQGNTEAFF
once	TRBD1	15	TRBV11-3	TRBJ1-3	TGTGCCAGCAGCTCGACAGGGTTCTCTGGAAACACCATATATTTT	CASSSTGFSGNTIYF
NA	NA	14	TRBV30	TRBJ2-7	TGTGCCTGGGTTCGGGACTCCAAATATTACGAGCAGTACTTC	CAWVRDSKYYEQYF
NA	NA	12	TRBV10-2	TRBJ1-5	TGCGCCAGCAGGGACAACGATCAGCCCCAGCATTTT	CASRDNDQPQHF
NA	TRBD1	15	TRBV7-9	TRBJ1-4	TGTGCCAGCAGCTTAAAGGGGGCGTCAGGGGAAAAACTGTTTTTT	CASSLKGASGEKLFF
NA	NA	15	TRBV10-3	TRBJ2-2	TGTGCCATCAGCCAGGACGGGGGGAACACCGGGGAGCTGTTTTTT	CAISQDGGNTGELFF
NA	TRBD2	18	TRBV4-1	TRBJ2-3	TGCGCCAGCAGCCAAGGTCAGACTAGCGGGGGCTTCACAGATACGCAGTATTTT	CASSQGQTSGGFTDTQYF
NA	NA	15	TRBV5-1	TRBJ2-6	TGCGCCAGCAGCTTGGATTTAACTGGGGCCAACGTCCTGACTTTC	CASSLDLTGANVLTF
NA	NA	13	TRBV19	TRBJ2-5	TGTGCCAGCCGAAGTCGGGCGACGGAGACCCAGTACTTC	CASRSRATETQYF
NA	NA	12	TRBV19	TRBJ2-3	TGTGCCAGTAGTATGGTAGGAGATACGCAGTATTTT	CASSMVGDTQYF
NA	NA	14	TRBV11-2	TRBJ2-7	TGTGCCAGCAGCTTGGACCGGGCCAGCTACGAGCAGTACTTC	CASSLDRASYEQYF
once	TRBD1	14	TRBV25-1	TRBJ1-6	TGTGCCAGCAGTTTGGGACAGCATAATTCACCCCTCCACTTT	CASSLGQHNSPLHF
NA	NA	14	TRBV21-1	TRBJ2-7	TGTGCCAGCAGCACCCCGCGACAGACATACGAGCAGTACTTC	CASSTPRQTYEQYF
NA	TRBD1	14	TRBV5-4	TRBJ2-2	TGTGCCAGCAGCGCCCGGGACAGCTCCGGGGAGCTGTTTTTT	CASSARDSSGELFF
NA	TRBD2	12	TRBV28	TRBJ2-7	TGTGCCAGCAGCTCCCCCAGCGGGAACAGGTACTTC	CASSSPSGNRYF
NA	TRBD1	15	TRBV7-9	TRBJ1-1	TGTGCCAGCAGCTTAGGAGGGACAGCCTACACTGAAGCTTTCTTT	CASSLGGTAYTEAFF
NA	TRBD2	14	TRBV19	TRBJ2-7	TGTGCCACCTCCGCCTCAGCGGGATGGTACGAGCAGTACTTC	CATSASAGWYEQYF
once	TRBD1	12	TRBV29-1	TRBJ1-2	TGCAGCGTGCTTACAGGGGAAAGTGGCTACACCTTC	CSVLTGESGYTF
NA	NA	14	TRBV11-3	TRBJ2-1	TGTGCCAGCAGCTTAGGTCGGGGCAACGATGAGCAGTTCTTC	CASSLGRGNDEQFF
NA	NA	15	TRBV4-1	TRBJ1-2	TGCGCCAGCAGCCAAGATCGGGGGATTCTCTATGGCTACACCTTC	CASSQDRGILYGYTF
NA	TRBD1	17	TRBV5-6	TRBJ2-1	TGTGCCAGCAGCCTGAGACTGACAGGGGTGAATTACAATGAGCAGTTCTTC	CASSLRLTGVNYNEQFF
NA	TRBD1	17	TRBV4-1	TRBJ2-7	TGCGCCAGCAGCCTCTCCCCTACGACAGGGGGCTTATACGAGCAGTACTTC	CASSLSPTTGGLYEQYF
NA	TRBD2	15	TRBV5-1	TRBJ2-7	TGCGCCAGCAGCTTGGGACTAGCGGGTGCCTACGAGCAGTACTTC	CASSLGLAGAYEQYF
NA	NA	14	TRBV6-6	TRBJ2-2	TGTGCCAGCGGACTGGGACTGGCCACCGGGGAGCTGTTTTTT	CASGLGLATGELFF
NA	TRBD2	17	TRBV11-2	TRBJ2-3	TGTGCCAGCAGCTTCTCCGGGGCGCGGGGGTCGATAGATACGCAGTATTTT	CASSFSGARGSIDTQYF
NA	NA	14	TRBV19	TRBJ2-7	TGTGCCAGTAGCCTCGGGACCACAACCTACGAGCAGTACTTC	CASSLGTTTYEQYF
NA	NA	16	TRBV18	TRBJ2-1	TGTGCCAGCTCACCGGAACAGGGTGAGCCATACAATGAGCAGTTCTTC	CASSPEQGEPYNEQFF